These 27 T cell receptor beta chains share one sample of origin, sequenced in a study of shared clonotypes between healthy human individuals. The repertoire was sequenced with immunoSEQ multiplex PCR; TCRdb's copy has only in-frame clones and lacks some. The table shows more than 1.2 million clones, with approximately 98.5% occurring only once. What was sequenced was naive CD4+ T cells sorted from blood. Subset given: CD45RA+ positively selected. All receptors come from a young man in good health.

The genes are TRBV5-4 and TRBJ2-5, with TRBD1 matching 10 bases. The CDR3 contains 16 residues. CDR1 and CDR2 from the germline V gene are SGHNT and YYREEE (reference sequence). After removal of 1 base from V and 5 bases from J, the junction contained 8 bases not matched to a gene. The CDR3 nucleotides read TGTGCCAGCAGCTTGTTCGAGACAGGGGGCTTGGAGACCCAGTACTTC. Protein: CASSLFETGGLETQYF.

The CDR3 region is CASTLQTGLGGEQYF. In nucleotides, the CDR3 is TGTGCCAGCACCCTACAAACAGGGTTGGGTGGCGAGCAGTACTTC. This chain links TRBV2 with TRBJ2-7; weak D call: TRBD1 (6 bases). The CDR3 runs to 15 residues. CDR1 SNHLY and CDR2 FYNNEI come from the germline V gene. V lost 7 bases and J 6 bases, leaving 22 bases between the germline ends.

V usage is TRBV14 and J usage is TRBJ2-1; perhaps TRBD1 as D (5 bases). CDR1 and CDR2 from the germline V gene are SGHDN and FVKESK. This CDR3 is 16 amino acids long. With 4 bases removed from V and 5 bases from J, the gap between germline ends came to 18 bases. The DNA of the CDR3 is TGTGCCAGCAGCCCGGTGGGGCCTAGGGCCCACAATGAGCAGTTCTTC. The encoded protein is CASSPVGPRAHNEQFF.

The chain recombines TRBV19 with TRBJ2-2; D is undetermined. Between the trimmed V and J ends, which lost 4 bases and 9 bases, there was a span of 9 bases. This CDR3 region has 12 residues. Germline V CDR1 and CDR2: LNHDA, SQIVND (reference sequence). The CDR3, as DNA: TGTGCCAGTAGTAATGGGGTTTGGGAGCTGTTTTTT. Its translation: CASSNGVWELFF.

The genes are TRBV29-1 and TRBJ1-2; D is possibly TRBD1 (6 bases). The CDR3 contains 12 residues. The V gene lost 4 bases and the J gene lost 6 bases, with 12 bases spanning the gap. From germline, CDR1 is SQVTM and CDR2 ANQGSEA. Here the CDR3 DNA reads TGCAGCGTTGTACAGGGTAATCATGGCTACACCTTC. Translating gives CSVVQGNHGYTF. The full variable domain, in which reference TRBV29-1 and TRBJ1-2 provide the parts outside the CDR3, is SAVISQKPSRDICQRGTSLTIQCQVDSQVTMMFWYRQQPGQSLTLIATANQGSEATYESGFVIDKFPISRPNLTFSTLTVSNMSPEDSSIYLCSVVQGNHGYTFGSGTRLTVV.

The chain links TRBV5-4 to TRBJ2-1; 10 positions match TRBD1. This CDR3 is 15 amino acids long. Germline V gene lookup returns CDR1 SGHNT and CDR2 YYREEE (reference sequence). V shed 4 bases, J shed 7 bases, and the junction held 8 bases outside the gene matches. The DNA of the CDR3 is TGTGCCAGCAGCACCCCGGGACAGGGGCTAAATGAGCAGTTCTTC. The encoded protein is CASSTPGQGLNEQFF. The full variable domain, its missing parts supplied by reference TRBV5-4 and TRBJ2-1, is ETGVTQSPTHLIKTRGQQVTLRCSSQSGHNTVSWYQQALGQGPQFIFQYYREEENGRGNFPPRFSGLQFPNYSSELNVNALELDDSALYLCASSTPGQGLNEQFFGPGTRLTVL.

V gene TRBV6-5 combines with J gene TRBJ2-3; D may be TRBD1 (5 bases). The V end was cut by 6 bases, the J end by 4 bases, with 17 bases between. CDR1 is MNHEY, CDR2 SVGAGI, per germline. CDR3 length equals 15 residues. CDR3 in DNA: TGTGCCAGCAGAGGGGCTTGGCTATTTTCAGATACGCAGTATTTT. This gives the protein CASRGAWLFSDTQYF.

This chain connects TRBV6-1 to TRBJ2-3, with D perhaps TRBD1 (6 bases). CDR1 MNHNS and CDR2 SASEGT come from the germline V gene. The CDR3 runs to 19 residues. Deletions cut 4 bases from V and 0 bases from J, with 23 bases between. CDR3 residues: CASSARQAGHSSSTDTQYF. Here the CDR3 DNA reads TGTGCCAGCAGTGCCAGACAGGCCGGGCACTCCTCTAGCACAGATACGCAGTATTTT.

This clone occurred once. The DNA of the CDR3 is TGCGCCAGCAGTGAAAATCCATTGGGCGGGGAGCTGTTTTTT. It encodes CASSENPLGGELFF. The V and J genes are TRBV10-1 and TRBJ2-2; D remains ambiguous. This CDR3 region has 14 residues. V was shortened by 3 bases and J by 7 bases, with 12 bases between the two germline ends. CDR1 and CDR2 (germline): WNHNN, SYGVQD (reference sequence).

This rearrangement joins TRBV19 to TRBJ1-2; the D is unclear. The CDR3 has 14 residues. With 4 bases removed from V and 8 bases from J, the gap between germline ends came to 17 bases. Germline V CDR1 and CDR2: LNHDA, SQIVND (reference sequence). The CDR3 loop is CASSKRPWETGYTF. DNA of the CDR3: TGTGCCAGTAGTAAACGCCCTTGGGAAACGGGCTACACCTTC.

This chain joins TRBV28 and TRBJ2-1; D is possibly TRBD2 (5 bases). The CDR3 is made up of 17 amino acids. Germline V gene data show CDR1 as MDHEN and CDR2 as SYDVKM. With 5 bases removed from V and 7 bases from J, the gap between germline ends came to 24 bases. The CDR3 here is CASSTGLLAYTRNEQFF. The CDR3 DNA is TGTGCCAGCAGTACTGGACTCCTGGCGTACACCAGGAATGAGCAGTTCTTC.

The chain recombines TRBV28 with TRBJ2-3; the D gene is possibly TRBD2 (6 bases). Trimming took 6 bases from V and 0 from J, leaving 19 bases between them. The CDR3 has 17 residues. Germline CDR1 reads MDHEN; CDR2 reads SYDVKM. CDR3 DNA: TGTGCCAGCAGGCCACCGACCGGGGGACCTAGCACAGATACGCAGTATTTT. Translating gives CASRPPTGGPSTDTQYF.

Of note for this clone: Other DNA sequences in this specimen translate into the identical CDR3. This rearrangement joins TRBV18 to TRBJ2-5; D gene unclear. The germline V and J ends were trimmed by 2 bases and 5 bases, with 9 bases remaining between them. The CDR3 extends over 13 amino acids. Germline V gene sequence: CDR1 KGHSH, CDR2 LQKENI. The chain's CDR3 is CASSPTGSETQYF. For the CDR3, the DNA is TGTGCCAGCTCACCAACCGGGTCGGAGACCCAGTACTTC.

V gene TRBV29-1 combines with J gene TRBJ2-7; 8 bases are shared with TRBD1. CDR3 length equals 13 residues. Germline assignment: CDR1 SQVTM and CDR2 ANQGSEA. With V trimmed by 4 bases and J by 4 bases, 6 bases remained unmatched. CDR3 DNA sequence: TGCAGCGTTGTTGTCAGGGGGCTGTACGAGCAGTACTTC. It translates to CSVVVRGLYEQYF.

This rearrangement joins TRBV30 to TRBJ1-4; D is unclear. CDR1 is GTSNPN and CDR2 is SVGIG in the germline V gene (reference sequence). CDR3 length: 13 amino acids. V was shortened by 0 bases and J by 10 bases, with 12 bases between the two germline ends. The CDR3 region is CAWSVAQQLKLFF. In DNA form, the CDR3 reads TGTGCCTGGAGTGTAGCACAGCAATTAAAACTGTTTTTT.

The V call is TRBV4-1, the J call TRBJ2-1, with TRBD2 identical over 7 bases. J lost 2 bases, V lost 0 bases, and 4 bases had no gene match. Germline V gene data show CDR1 as MGHRA and CDR2 as YSYEKL. This CDR3 has 16 amino acids. CDR3 DNA: TGCGCCAGCAGCCAAGACGGGGGGAGGACCTACAATGAGCAGTTCTTC. This gives the protein CASSQDGGRTYNEQFF.

The genes are TRBV4-3 and TRBJ2-7, with 8 bases that match TRBD2. The germline gives CDR1 LGHNA, CDR2 YSLEER. This CDR3 contains 14 residues. Trimming cost V 2 bases and J 4 bases; bases outside gene matches: 4. The CDR3 is CASSQTSGEYEQYF. The DNA for the CDR3 is TGCGCCAGCAGCCAAACTAGCGGAGAGTACGAGCAGTACTTC.

The rearrangement links TRBV10-3 to TRBJ1-1; D gene unclear. Germline-derived CDR1 and CDR2 are ENHRY and SYGVKD. The CDR3 contains 14 residues. Trimming removed 10 bases at V and 2 bases at J, with 17 bases between. CDR3 loop: CATTSEGRNTEAFF. The CDR3 nucleotides read TGTGCCACTACGTCCGAGGGCAGAAACACTGAAGCTTTCTTT.

As to this clone: The junction differs from germline at one of its ends, possibly a read error. This sequence joins TRBV7-2 and TRBJ2-7; 7 nucleotides align to TRBD2. Germline CDR1 is SGHTA and CDR2 is FQGNSA. CDR3 length equals 13 residues. For the CDR3, the DNA is TGTGCCAGCAGCGTAGCGGGTGCCTACGAGCAGTACTTC. Protein product: CASSVAGAYEQYF.

V and J are TRBV5-1 and TRBJ2-3, with 9 positions matching TRBD2. This CDR3 has 16 amino acids. The J segment lost 5 bases and the V segment lost 7 bases, leaving 14 bases of the junction unmatched. In germline, CDR1 is SGHRS, CDR2 YFSETQ. The DNA of the CDR3 is TGCGCCAGCGGGCGGCTAGCGGGAATGTTAGGAGATACGCAGTATTTT. Its translation: CASGRLAGMLGDTQYF. Variable domain in full (rest from reference TRBV5-1 and TRBJ2-3): KAGVTQTPRYLIKTRGQQVTLSCSPISGHRSVSWYQQTPGQGLQFLFEYFSETQRNKGNFPGRFSGRQFSNSRSEMNVSTLELGDSALYLCASGRLAGMLGDTQYFGPGTRLTVL.

The chain is built from TRBV5-5 and TRBJ2-2, with a possible D match to TRBD1 (5 bases). V gave up 2 bases and J gave up 7 bases, with 6 bases separating them. In germline, CDR1 is SGHKS, CDR2 YYEKEE (reference sequence). CDR3 length: 12 residues. The CDR3 region has the DNA TGTGCCAGCAGCTTAAGGGGCGGGGAGCTGTTTTTT. It codes for CASSLRGGELFF.

V and J are TRBV30 and TRBJ1-5; no definite D call. The CDR3 covers 15 residues. Germline CDR1 reads GTSNPN; CDR2 reads SVGIG (reference sequence). Trimming removed 0 bases from V and 1 base from J, with 10 bases in between. In nucleotides, the CDR3 is TGTGCCTGGAGTGTACCCCGACTAAGCAATCAGCCCCAGCATTTT. Protein sequence: CAWSVPRLSNQPQHF.

This chain connects TRBV6-1 to TRBJ1-5, with 7 bases fitting TRBD1. The germline V gene has CDR1 MNHNS and CDR2 SASEGT. V gave up 2 bases and J gave up 2 bases; unmatched junction bases: 9. This CDR3 contains 17 residues. CDR3 DNA sequence: TGTGCCAGCAGTGAAATGGTGTCAGGGGGTGGCAATCAGCCCCAGCATTTT. This sequence encodes CASSEMVSGGGNQPQHF.

This clone was picked up one time. This chain joins TRBV25-1 and TRBJ2-7; TRBD2 matches 9 bases. After removal of 7 bases from V and 1 base from J, the junction contained 14 bases not matched to a gene. The CDR3 spans 17 residues. Germline V CDR1 and CDR2: MGHDK, SYGVNS. CDR3 in amino acids: CASTRETSGWLSYEQYF. In nucleotides, the CDR3 is TGTGCCAGCACCCGAGAAACTAGCGGGTGGCTATCCTACGAGCAGTACTTC.

The rearrangement joins TRBV19 to TRBJ1-1; 9 bases are shared with TRBD1. CDR1 LNHDA and CDR2 SQIVND come from the germline V gene (reference sequence). V was clipped by 3 bases and J by 6 bases; unmatched bases: 8. The CDR3 extends over 15 amino acids. The DNA for the CDR3 is TGTGCCAGTAGTATTATTGGGACAGGGCGGGCTGAAGCTTTCTTT. Translated: CASSIIGTGRAEAFF.

This clone was counted a single time. The V call is TRBV5-5, the J call TRBJ2-7; 8 bases fit TRBD2. V was clipped by 4 bases and J by 7 bases; unmatched bases: 10. The germline V gene has CDR1 SGHKS and CDR2 YYEKEE (reference sequence). The CDR3 consists of 14 residues. The CDR3 bases are TGTGCCAGCAGCCCCCTCGCGGGAGGCGAGGAGCAGTACTTC. This gives the protein CASSPLAGGEEQYF. Variable domain in full (rest from reference TRBV5-5 and TRBJ2-7): DAGVTQSPTHLIKTRGQQVTLRCSPISGHKSVSWYQQVLGQGPQFIFQYYEKEERGRGNFPDRFSARQFPNYSSELNVNALLLGDSALYLCASSPLAGGEEQYFGPGTRLTVT.

This clone was observed a handful of times. V is TRBV19 and J is TRBJ2-1; 11 bases are a match to TRBD2. The trim removed 4 bases at V and 0 bases at J, leaving 14 bases unmatched. The CDR3 contains 20 residues. From germline, CDR1 is LNHDA and CDR2 SQIVND (reference sequence). CDR3 sequence (DNA): TGTGCCAGTAGTAATTCACTAGCGGGAGCTGCGACCAACTCCTACAATGAGCAGTTCTTC. Amino acids: CASSNSLAGAATNSYNEQFF.